The TCR beta chain under discussion was sequenced for a study of blood T cell repertoires in COVID-19. Study-level background: Acute-phase and convalescent COVID-19 samples originated in the United States, Italy and Spain. PBMCs, B-cell-depleted T cells, or T cells provided the cDNA or gDNA that made up the material.

Original data processing: Estimation of nucleated cell counts relied on the amplification of reference gene primers. TCRdb's copy holds only in-frame clones and misses some; the assay was immunoSEQ multiplex PCR. V, J and clone size were drawn from that table, and D and trimming were deduced from the DNA. Of about 500,000 clones in the sample, approximately 89% were seen once. Patients of the Seattle cohort, enrolled during active infection, were followed longitudinally. The CDR3 loop spans 14 amino acids. Germline loops: CDR1 SGHVS, CDR2 FQNEAQ. The J segment lost 5 bases and the V segment lost 5 bases, leaving 7 bases of the junction unmatched.

The sample consisted of peripheral blood. This TCR came from a man between 18 and 29 years old with COVID-19, enrolled during active disease. The chain employs TRBV7-8 and TRBJ1-2; 8 positions agree with TRBD1. CDR3 sequence: CASSQAQGAYGYTF. DNA for the CDR3: TGTGCCAGCAGCCAGGCGCAGGGGGCTTATGGCTACACCTTC.